The 24 T cell receptor beta chains in this list originate from one sample, sequenced in a study of T-cell reconstitution after alpha-beta-depleted transplantation in children. Researchers prepared the TCRbeta library using unique molecular identifiers, the study reports. TCRdb recomputed calls from the PCR reads with MiXCR, one row per CDR3 protein. Among over 400,000 distinct CDR3 sequences listed, approximately 13% were seen once. This material consisted of PBMCs from the stem cell graft donor, taken from the stem cell graft. These receptors were obtained from a human donor who donated a stem cell graft to a child with combined immunodeficiency.

The CDR3 loop is CASSINRGETQYF. The CDR3 region has the DNA TGTGCCAGCAGCATCAACAGGGGTGAGACCCAGTACTTC. The V gene is TRBV11-2, the J gene TRBJ2-5; 7 nucleotides match TRBD1. This CDR3 comprises 13 residues. Losses at the gene ends were 5 bases for V and 5 bases for J; bases not matched to a gene: 5. The germline CDR1 and CDR2 sequences are SGHAT and FQNNGV.

V is TRBV5-6 and J is TRBJ1-1; D remains unclear. The length of the CDR3 is 14 residues. Germline V gives CDR1 SGHDT, CDR2 YYEEEE. Trimming pared 4 bases from V and 0 bases from J, leaving 10 bases between. CDR3 coding DNA: TGTGCCAGCAGCCCTGGGAACTTGAACACTGAAGCTTTCTTT. Translation gives CASSPGNLNTEAFF.

There are many counts of this clonotype. V usage is TRBV27 and J usage is TRBJ2-4; D tentatively reads TRBD1 or TRBD2 (5 bases each). The CDR3 sequence is 15 residues long. Germline V gene data show CDR1 as MNHEY and CDR2 as SMNVEV (reference sequence). The V and J ends lost 5 bases and 1 base respectively, with 12 bases between them. The CDR3 coding sequence is TGTGCCAGCAGTAGAGGGACCTTGGCCAAAAACATTCAGTACTTC. The encoded protein is CASSRGTLAKNIQYF.

The table lists this clonotype with a few counts. The chain has TRBV12-3 or TRBV12-4 and TRBJ2-1, with D hard to call. The CDR3 loop spans 17 amino acids. With 2 bases removed from V and 3 bases from J, the gap between germline ends came to 17 bases. In DNA, the CDR3 is TGTGCCAGCAGTTTAAGGGCACTCTCCGCCCTCTACAATGAGCAGTTCTTC. It translates to CASSLRALSALYNEQFF.

The CDR3 sequence: CASSYSRTVWDYEQYF. The CDR3 nucleotides read TGTGCCAGCAGTTACTCGAGGACAGTATGGGACTACGAGCAGTACTTC. The rearrangement joins TRBV6-2 or TRBV6-3 to TRBJ2-7; D is perhaps TRBD1 (6 bases). Germline V gene data show CDR1 as MNHEY and CDR2 as SVGEGT. Trimming removed 0 bases at V and 3 bases at J, with 15 bases between. This CDR3 is built from 16 residues.

The chain employs TRBV12-3 or TRBV12-4 and TRBJ2-2, with D unclear. Trimming stripped 3 bases from V and 0 bases from J, with 5 bases between. CDR3 length: 14 amino acids. The CDR3 nucleotides read TGTGCCAGCAGTTTTCATCCGAACACCGGGGAGCTGTTTTTT. Its translation is CASSFHPNTGELFF.

There are a few counts of this clonotype. The V gene is TRBV7-6, the J gene TRBJ1-1, with D hard to call. Germline loops: CDR1 SGHVS, CDR2 FNYEAQ. The CDR3 runs to 16 residues. The V end was cut by 1 base, the J end by 1 base, with 13 bases between. CDR3 sequence reads: CASSLEARHQNTEAFF. As DNA, the CDR3 is TGTGCCAGCAGCTTAGAAGCGCGACACCAGAACACTGAAGCTTTCTTT.

This clonotype was detected only a few times. The J gene is TRBJ2-1, the V gene TRBV27; the match to TRBD1 covers 11 bases. This CDR3 spans 17 amino acids. Germline values: CDR1 MNHEY, CDR2 SMNVEV (reference sequence). Trimming removed 5 bases from V and 4 bases from J; junction bases left unmatched: 10. The CDR3 spells CASSPTRTGGRYNEQFF. Written as DNA, the CDR3 is TGTGCCAGCAGTCCAACCCGGACAGGGGGCAGGTACAATGAGCAGTTCTTC.

This clonotype showed up just a few times. V gene TRBV15 combines with J gene TRBJ2-2, with 7 bases fitting TRBD2. The V segment lost 0 bases and the J segment 2 bases; nucleotides outside the gene matches: 6. Germline-derived CDR1 and CDR2 are LNHNV and YYDKDF (reference sequence). The CDR3 has 17 amino acids. The CDR3 DNA sequence: TGTGCCACCAGCAGAGATGGCCTAGCGGTAAACACCGGGGAGCTGTTTTTT. It encodes CATSRDGLAVNTGELFF. Based on the CDR3 plus reference TRBV15 and TRBJ2-2, the full variable domain is DAMVIQNPRYQVTQFGKPVTLSCSQTLNHNVMYWYQQKSSQAPKLLFHYYDKDFNNEADTPDNFQSRRPNTSFCFLDIRSPGLGDTAMYLCATSRDGLAVNTGELFFGEGSRLTVL.

This clonotype was seen many times. The rearrangement links TRBV24-1 to TRBJ2-3; a possible D gene is TRBD2 (6 bases). The V end was cut by 0 bases, the J end by 3 bases, with 12 bases between. The CDR3 has 16 amino acids. Looked up from germline, CDR1 is KGHDR and CDR2 is SFDVKD. The CDR3 DNA follows: TGTGCCACCAGTGATTTGCTGAAGCGGGCGACAGATACGCAGTATTTT. Protein sequence: CATSDLLKRATDTQYF.

This clonotype showed up just a few times. The V and J genes are TRBV12-3 or TRBV12-4 and TRBJ1-5; D is possibly TRBD1 (5 bases). The CDR3 is made up of 14 amino acids. V dropped 0 bases and J dropped 7 bases, with 10 bases sitting between them. CDR3 in amino acids: CASSLAGWDQPQHF. CDR3 nucleotide sequence: TGTGCCAGCAGTTTAGCGGGGTGGGACCAGCCCCAGCATTTT.

This chain connects TRBV6-5 to TRBJ1-6; D might be TRBD1 (5 bases). The CDR3 totals 15 residues. Between the trimmed V and J ends, which lost 1 base and 7 bases, there was a span of 11 bases. Germline V gene data show CDR1 as MNHEY and CDR2 as SVGAGI. The CDR3 is CASSYWGEGNSPLHF. The CDR3 DNA reads as TGTGCCAGCAGTTACTGGGGTGAGGGGAATTCACCCCTCCACTTT.

The chain employs TRBV29-1 and TRBJ2-5; D not certain. The CDR3 has 10 residues. V dropped 4 bases and J dropped 5 bases, with 5 bases sitting between them. CDR1 is SQVTM, CDR2 ANQGSEA, per germline. Here the CDR3 reads CSVVRETQYF. In DNA form, the CDR3 reads TGCAGCGTTGTTAGGGAGACCCAGTACTTC.

This clonotype came up once. The chain couples TRBV10-3 to TRBJ2-3; 9 bases align to TRBD2. Germline V gives CDR1 ENHRY, CDR2 SYGVKD. With V trimmed by 4 bases and J by 6 bases, 11 bases remained unmatched. There are 16 residues in the CDR3. CDR3 DNA sequence: TGTGCCATCAGTGCTGTTCAGGTAGCGGGAGCTGATACGCAGTATTTT. Translating gives CAISAVQVAGADTQYF.

This clonotype has just a few counts. A read error is likely, as this CDR3 ends without the conserved phenylalanine or tryptophan. This chain joins TRBV7-9 and TRBJ1-3; D is unclear. The germline V gene encodes CDR1 SEHNR and CDR2 FQNEAQ (reference sequence). Trimming took 3 bases from V and 9 from J, leaving 9 bases between them. CDR3 length: 12 residues. CDR3 residues: CASSLGITTIYC. The CDR3, as DNA: TGTGCCAGCAGCTTGGGTATAACCACCATATATTGT.

This clonotype has just a few counts. This rearrangement joins TRBV7-2 to TRBJ2-5; perhaps TRBD2 as D (6 bases). V was pared by 2 bases and J by 5 bases, with 12 bases between. The CDR3 runs to 14 residues. Germline V gives CDR1 SGHTA, CDR2 FQGNSA. CDR3 nucleotides: TGTGCCAGCAGCTTATTCGGGGGACCGGAGACCCAGTACTTC. Translating it yields CASSLFGGPETQYF.

The chain joins TRBV30 to TRBJ2-3; D is uncertain. CDR3 size: 11 residues. Germline values: CDR1 GTSNPN, CDR2 SVGIG (reference sequence). Between the trimmed V and J ends, which lost 0 bases and 7 bases, there was a span of 5 bases. This chain's CDR3 is CAWSVANTQYF. In DNA form, the CDR3 reads TGTGCCTGGAGTGTGGCAAATACGCAGTATTTT.

The chain combines TRBV9 with TRBJ2-4; weak D call: TRBD1 (5 bases). The germline V gene encodes CDR1 SGDLS and CDR2 YYNGEE. The CDR3 sequence is 17 residues long. The V gene lost 3 bases and the J gene lost 1 base, with 17 bases spanning the gap. CDR3 residues: CASSATDTIPAKNIQYF. For the CDR3, the DNA is TGTGCCAGCAGCGCGACGGACACAATTCCGGCCAAAAACATTCAGTACTTC.

This clonotype has ten or more counts. This chain connects TRBV4-2 to TRBJ2-1; 10 nucleotides align to TRBD2. This CDR3 is 18 amino acids long. Germline assignment: CDR1 LGHNA and CDR2 YNFKEQ. Germline trimming cut 5 bases from V and 4 bases from J; bases unmatched to any gene: 14. DNA of the CDR3: TGTGCCAGCAGCACACGGAGGAGTAGCGGGGGGTATTACAATGAGCAGTTCTTC. Translation gives CASSTRRSSGGYYNEQFF.

This chain connects TRBV29-1 to TRBJ1-2, with 8 bases identical to TRBD1. V lost 7 bases, J lost 7 bases, and 14 bases stayed unmatched. The CDR3 is made up of 14 amino acids. Germline values: CDR1 SQVTM, CDR2 ANQGSEA. DNA for the CDR3: TGCAGCGGCCAAACCCAGGGGGCCTTAGGTGGCTACACCTTC. Protein: CSGQTQGALGGYTF.

The table lists this clonotype with many counts. The gene calls are TRBV20-1 and TRBJ2-5; 7 bases are a match to TRBD1. Germline assignment: CDR1 DFQATT and CDR2 SNEGSKA (reference sequence). The CDR3 runs to 11 residues. In DNA, the CDR3 is TGCAGCGGACAGGTCCAAGAGACCCAGTACTTC. Its protein product is CSGQVQETQYF.

The table lists this clonotype with a few counts. The chain carries TRBV30 and TRBJ2-2; D gene ambiguous. This CDR3 has 11 amino acids. In germline, CDR1 is GTSNPN, CDR2 SVGIG (reference sequence). The V end lost 4 bases, the J end lost 7 bases, and 7 bases lay between the germline ends. The CDR3 protein is CAWIESGELFF. The DNA for the CDR3 is TGTGCCTGGATAGAGAGCGGGGAGCTGTTTTTT.

V gene TRBV6-1 combines with J gene TRBJ2-7; no clear D. V shed 2 bases and J shed 3 bases, with 8 bases lying between them. The germline V gene has CDR1 MNHNS and CDR2 SASEGT. This CDR3 has 13 amino acids. The CDR3 reads CASSERWSYEQYF. In nucleotides, the CDR3 is TGTGCCAGCAGTGAAAGGTGGAGCTACGAGCAGTACTTC.

J is TRBJ2-1 and V is TRBV5-1, with unresolved D. The CDR3 contains 13 residues. Per the germline V gene, CDR1 is SGHRS and CDR2 is YFSETQ. Trimming cost V 1 base and J 9 bases, with 11 bases left between them. CDR3 sequence reads: CASSLQPDAEQFF. CDR3 DNA sequence: TGCGCCAGCAGCTTGCAGCCTGATGCTGAGCAGTTCTTC.